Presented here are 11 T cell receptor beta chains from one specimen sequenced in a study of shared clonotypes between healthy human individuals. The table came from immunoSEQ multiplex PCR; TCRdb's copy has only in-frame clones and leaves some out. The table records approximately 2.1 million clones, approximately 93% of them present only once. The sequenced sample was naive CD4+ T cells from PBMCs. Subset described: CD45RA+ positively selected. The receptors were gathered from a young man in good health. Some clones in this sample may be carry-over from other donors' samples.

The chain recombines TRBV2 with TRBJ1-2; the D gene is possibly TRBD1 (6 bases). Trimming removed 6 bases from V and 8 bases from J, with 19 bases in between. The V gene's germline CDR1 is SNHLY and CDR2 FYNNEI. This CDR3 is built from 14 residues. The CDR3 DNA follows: TGTGCCAGCAGGACGGGACATCGGGCTGGGGGCTACACCTTC. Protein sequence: CASRTGHRAGGYTF.

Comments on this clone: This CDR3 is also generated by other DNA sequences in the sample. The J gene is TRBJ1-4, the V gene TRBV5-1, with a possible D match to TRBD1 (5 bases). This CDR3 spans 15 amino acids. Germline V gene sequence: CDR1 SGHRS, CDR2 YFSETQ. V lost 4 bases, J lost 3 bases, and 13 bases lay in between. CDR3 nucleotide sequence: TGCGCCAGCAGCCTGGGGGGGTCGCCTAATGAAAAACTGTTTTTT. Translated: CASSLGGSPNEKLFF. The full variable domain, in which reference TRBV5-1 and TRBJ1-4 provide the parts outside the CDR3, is KAGVTQTPRYLIKTRGQQVTLSCSPISGHRSVSWYQQTPGQGLQFLFEYFSETQRNKGNFPGRFSGRQFSNSRSEMNVSTLELGDSALYLCASSLGGSPNEKLFFGSGTQLSVL.

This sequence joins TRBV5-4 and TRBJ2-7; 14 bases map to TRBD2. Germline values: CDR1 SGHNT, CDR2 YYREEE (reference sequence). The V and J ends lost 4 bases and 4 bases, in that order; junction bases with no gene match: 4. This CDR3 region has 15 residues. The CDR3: CASSSGTSGSYEQYF. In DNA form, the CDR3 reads TGTGCCAGCAGCAGCGGGACTAGCGGGAGTTACGAGCAGTACTTC.

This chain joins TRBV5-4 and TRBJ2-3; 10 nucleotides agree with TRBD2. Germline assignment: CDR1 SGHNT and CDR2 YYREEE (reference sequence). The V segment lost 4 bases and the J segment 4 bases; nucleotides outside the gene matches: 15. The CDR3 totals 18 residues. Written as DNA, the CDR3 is TGTGCCAGCAGCCTTGGGGCTAGCGGGAGCACGAGCCCAGATACGCAGTATTTT. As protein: CASSLGASGSTSPDTQYF.

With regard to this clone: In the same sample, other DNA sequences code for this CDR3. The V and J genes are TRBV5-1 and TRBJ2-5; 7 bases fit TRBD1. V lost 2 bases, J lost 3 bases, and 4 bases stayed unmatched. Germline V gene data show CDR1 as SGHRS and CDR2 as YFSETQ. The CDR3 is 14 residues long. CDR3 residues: CASSLQGLEETQYF. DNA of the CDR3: TGCGCCAGCAGCTTACAGGGGTTAGAAGAGACCCAGTACTTC. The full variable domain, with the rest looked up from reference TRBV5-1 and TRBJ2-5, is KAGVTQTPRYLIKTRGQQVTLSCSPISGHRSVSWYQQTPGQGLQFLFEYFSETQRNKGNFPGRFSGRQFSNSRSEMNVSTLELGDSALYLCASSLQGLEETQYFGPGTRLLVL.

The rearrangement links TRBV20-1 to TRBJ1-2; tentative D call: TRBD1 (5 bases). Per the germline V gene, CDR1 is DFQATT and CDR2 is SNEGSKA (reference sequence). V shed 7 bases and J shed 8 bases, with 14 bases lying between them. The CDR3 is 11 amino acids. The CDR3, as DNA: TGCAGTGAGGGACCTACTTGGGGCTACACCTTC. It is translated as CSEGPTWGYTF.

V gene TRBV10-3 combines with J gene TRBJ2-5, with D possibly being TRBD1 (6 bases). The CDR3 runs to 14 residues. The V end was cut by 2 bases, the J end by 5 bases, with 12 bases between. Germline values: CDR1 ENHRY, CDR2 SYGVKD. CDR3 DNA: TGTGCCATCAGTGAGCCGTTAAGGGGGGAGACCCAGTACTTC. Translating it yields CAISEPLRGETQYF.

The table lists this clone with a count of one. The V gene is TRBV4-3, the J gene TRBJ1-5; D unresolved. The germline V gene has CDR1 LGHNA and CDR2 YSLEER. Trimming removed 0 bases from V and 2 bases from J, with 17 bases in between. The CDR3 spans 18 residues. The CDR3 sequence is CASSQDLFLQTGNQPQHF. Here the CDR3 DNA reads TGCGCCAGCAGCCAAGATCTTTTTCTGCAGACGGGCAATCAGCCCCAGCATTTT.

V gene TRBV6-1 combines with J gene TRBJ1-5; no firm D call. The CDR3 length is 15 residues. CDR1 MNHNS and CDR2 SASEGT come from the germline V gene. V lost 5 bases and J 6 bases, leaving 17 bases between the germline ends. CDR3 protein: CASSIRPDFGQPQHF. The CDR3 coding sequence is TGTGCCAGCAGTATCCGACCGGATTTTGGTCAGCCCCAGCATTTT.

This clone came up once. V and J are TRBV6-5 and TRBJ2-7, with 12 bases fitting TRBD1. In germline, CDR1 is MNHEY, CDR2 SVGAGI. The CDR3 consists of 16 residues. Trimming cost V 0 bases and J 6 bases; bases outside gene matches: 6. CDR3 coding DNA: TGTGCCAGCAGTTACTCAGGGACAGGGGGCTCGGGCGAGCAGTACTTC. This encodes CASSYSGTGGSGEQYF.

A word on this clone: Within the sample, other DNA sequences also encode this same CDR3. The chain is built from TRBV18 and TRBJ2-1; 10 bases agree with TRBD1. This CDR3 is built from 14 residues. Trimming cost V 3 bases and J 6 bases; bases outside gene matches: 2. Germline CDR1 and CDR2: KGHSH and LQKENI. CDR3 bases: TGTGCCAGCTCACCTAGGACAGGGGGCAATGAGCAGTTCTTC. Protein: CASSPRTGGNEQFF.